What follows describes a single T cell receptor (beta chain). The antigen remains unidentified. At one end, the junction sequence differs from germline, possibly due to a read error. This record belongs to a study of metastatic and nonmetastatic thyroid tumors. Authors' processing steps: Researchers built a distant-metastasis classifier for papillary thyroid cancer that drew on CDR3 differences across clinicopathological groups. Using MiXCR, TCRdb re-called clones from the PCR reads. These V and J calls rely on TCRdb rather than the paper's analysis. Among about 53,000 clones listed, roughly 22% were seen once. Whole-study findings and limits: A significant increase in TCR beta diversity was reportedly seen in malignant thyroid tumors relative to benign nodules, in blood and tumor.

Thyroid surgery was performed in patients who had received no treatment beforehand. The CDR3 covers 14 residues. Per germline, CDR1 SGDLS and CDR2 YYNGEE. The sample taken for sequencing was blood. V gene TRBV9 combines with J gene TRBJ1-3; tentative D call: TRBD1 (5 bases). The sequence came from a female donor with papillary thyroid cancer or a benign thyroid nodule (not recorded which). Some clones in this sample may be carry-over from other donors' samples. As DNA, the CDR3 is TGTGCCAGCACCGTAGAGGGGTTCGAAAACACCCTATATTTT. Protein: CASTVEGFENTLYF. The full variable domain, its missing parts supplied by reference TRBV9 and TRBJ1-3, is DSGVTQTPKHLITATGQRVTLRCSPRSGDLSVYWYQQSLDQGLQFLIQYYNGEERAKGNILERFSAQQFPDLHSELNLSSLELGDSALYFCASTVEGFENTLYFGEGSWLTVV.